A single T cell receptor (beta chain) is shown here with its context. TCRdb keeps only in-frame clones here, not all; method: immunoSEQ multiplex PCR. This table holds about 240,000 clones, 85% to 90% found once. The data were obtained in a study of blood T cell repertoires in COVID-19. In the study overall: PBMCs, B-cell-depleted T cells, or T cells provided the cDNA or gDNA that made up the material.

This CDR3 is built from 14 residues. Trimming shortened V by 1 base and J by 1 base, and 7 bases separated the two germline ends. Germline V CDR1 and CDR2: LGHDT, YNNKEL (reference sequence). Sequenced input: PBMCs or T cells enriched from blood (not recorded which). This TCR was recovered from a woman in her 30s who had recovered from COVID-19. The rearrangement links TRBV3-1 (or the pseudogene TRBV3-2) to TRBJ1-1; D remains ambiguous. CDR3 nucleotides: TGTGCCAGCAGCCAAGGGGCCACGAACACTGAAGCTTTCTTT. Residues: CASSQGATNTEAFF.